This is a list of T cell receptor beta chains from one sample in a study of T-cell memory formation after mild COVID-19. One entry per CDR3 protein results from TCRdb running MiXCR on the 5' RACE reads. The sample shows 500,000 to 550,000 distinct CDR3 sequences, around 21% of them seen only once. The sequencing sample was made of PBMCs or a T cell subset sorted from them (not recorded which). These receptors originate from an adult woman who had mild COVID-19 (a few samples of this study predate the infection). Cell type and time point are not known. CDR3s leave out the opening cysteine and the closing phenylalanine or tryptophan. D genes are given only for firm matches.

d_call | j_call | cdr3_length | v_call | cdr3_aa
TRBD1 | TRBJ2-5 | 13 | TRBV24-1 | ATSRTGVSQETQY
TRBD1 | TRBJ1-1 | 14 | TRBV20-1 | SASPTNRGKNTEAF
. | TRBJ2-1 | 14 | TRBV7-2 | ASSRVADPRYNEQF
. | TRBJ2-7 | 12 | TRBV15 | ATRGRDSLYEQY
. | TRBJ2-3 | 11 | TRBV5-1 | ASSLAPSDTQY
TRBD2 | TRBJ2-1 | 18 | TRBV24-1 | ATSTAGGLAGHSSYNEQF
TRBD2 | TRBJ2-3 | 11 | TRBV3-1 | ASRVAGRDTQY
. | TRBJ2-3 | 13 | TRBV10-3 | AITISLAGDEAQY
. | TRBJ2-7 | 11 | TRBV6-2/TRBV6-3 | ASKPSGTYEQY
TRBD1 | TRBJ2-1 | 13 | TRBV7-3 | ASSLPGTGGNEQF
. | TRBJ1-6 | 13 | TRBV7-6 | ASSLQGHPNSPLH
. | TRBJ1-5 | 12 | TRBV24-1 | ATSDWGSGQPQH
. | TRBJ1-2 | 11 | TRBV25-1 | ASSQGGNYGYT
TRBD2 | TRBJ2-3 | 14 | TRBV12-3/TRBV12-4 | ASSPRTSWSTDTQY
TRBD2 | TRBJ2-2 | 14 | TRBV4-1 | ASNPISGGNTGELF
TRBD2 | TRBJ2-7 | 11 | TRBV5-1 | ASSLGLAERQY
TRBD2 | TRBJ2-7 | 13 | TRBV12-3/TRBV12-4 | ASSSYRVAGYEQY
. | TRBJ2-2 | 13 | TRBV5-5 | ASSSLRGGTGELF
TRBD2 | TRBJ2-3 | 13 | TRBV5-1 | ASSLSGRGSDTQY
. | TRBJ2-7 | 12 | TRBV2 | ASSADLISYEQY
TRBD2 | TRBJ2-3 | 12 | TRBV11-2 | ASSPSGGIDTQY
TRBD1 | TRBJ1-5 | 12 | TRBV7-9 | ATSGTGGYQPQH
TRBD2 | TRBJ2-1 | 13 | TRBV12-3/TRBV12-4 | ASSFEAGVSDEQF
. | TRBJ2-2 | 12 | TRBV11-1 | ASSRKGNTGELF
TRBD1 | TRBJ1-1 | 15 | TRBV30 | AWDRGTGYEVVTEAF
. | TRBJ2-2 | 10 | TRBV3-1 | ASSQGNGELF
. | TRBJ2-1 | 12 | TRBV20-1 | SATGGGAANEQF
TRBD1 | TRBJ2-1 | 11 | TRBV10-2 | ASRDREYNEQF
TRBD2 | TRBJ2-2 | 18 | TRBV24-1 | ATSDWERTSAPFGTGELF
TRBD1 | TRBJ1-2 | 14 | TRBV7-2 | ASSLSGTGISYGYT
TRBD1 | TRBJ1-1 | 13 | TRBV13 | ASSFRGGVSTEAF
TRBD2 | TRBJ2-7 | 14 | TRBV7-9 | ASSPIAGGWTYEQY
TRBD1 | TRBJ2-3 | 12 | TRBV12-3/TRBV12-4 | ASKPGQHTDTQY
. | TRBJ2-7 | 14 | TRBV30 | AWSDVGGTNSYEQY
. | TRBJ1-2 | 13 | TRBV2 | ATLPAPGRNYGYT
. | TRBJ2-7 | 11 | TRBV20-1 | SARSRVPYEQY
TRBD1 | TRBJ2-1 | 14 | TRBV7-2 | ASSSGTVDLYNEQF
TRBD2 | TRBJ2-1 | 13 | TRBV6-2/TRBV6-3 | ASSGLAREGDEQF
. | TRBJ2-7 | 12 | TRBV25-1 | ASSERGKVREQY
. | TRBJ2-5 | 11 | TRBV24-1 | ATSPGRMETQY
TRBD2 | TRBJ2-4 | 15 | TRBV7-2 | ASSPRLLAGRKNIQY
TRBD1 | TRBJ2-4 | 14 | TRBV15 | ATSRGDREAKNIQY
. | TRBJ2-5 | 13 | TRBV5-1 | ASSPRGGALETQY
TRBD2 | TRBJ2-2 | 16 | TRBV18 | ASSPPLGLAGNTGELF
. | TRBJ2-3 | 12 | TRBV7-6 | ASRNTGGTDTQY